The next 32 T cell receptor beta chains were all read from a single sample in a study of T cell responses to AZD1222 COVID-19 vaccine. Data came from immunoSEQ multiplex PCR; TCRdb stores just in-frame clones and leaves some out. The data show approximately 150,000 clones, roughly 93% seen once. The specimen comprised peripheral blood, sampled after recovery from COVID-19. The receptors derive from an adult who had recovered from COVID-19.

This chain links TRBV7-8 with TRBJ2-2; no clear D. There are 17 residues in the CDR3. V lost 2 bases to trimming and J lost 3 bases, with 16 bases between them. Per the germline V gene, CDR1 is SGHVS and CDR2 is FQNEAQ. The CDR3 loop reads CASSLPRVGEDTGELFF. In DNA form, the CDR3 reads TGTGCCAGCAGCTTACCGAGAGTTGGCGAAGACACCGGGGAGCTGTTTTTT.

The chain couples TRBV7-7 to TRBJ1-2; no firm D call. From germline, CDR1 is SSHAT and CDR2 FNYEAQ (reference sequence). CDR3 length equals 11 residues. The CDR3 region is CAVRENYGYTF. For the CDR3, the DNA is TGTGCTGTGAGAGAAAACTATGGCTACACCTTC.

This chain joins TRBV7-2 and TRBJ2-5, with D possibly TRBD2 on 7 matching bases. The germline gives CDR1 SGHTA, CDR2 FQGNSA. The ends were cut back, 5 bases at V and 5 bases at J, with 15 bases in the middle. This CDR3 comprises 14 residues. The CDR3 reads CASSLGGPRETQYF. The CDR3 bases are TGTGCCAGCAGCCTCGGGGGGCCGCGGGAGACCCAGTACTTC. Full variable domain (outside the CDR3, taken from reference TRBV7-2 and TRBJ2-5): GAGVSQSPSNKVTEKGKDVELRCDPISGHTALYWYRQSLGQGLEFLIYFQGNSAPDKSGLPSDRFSAERTGGSVSTLTIQRTQQEDSAVYLCASSLGGPRETQYFGPGTRLLVL.

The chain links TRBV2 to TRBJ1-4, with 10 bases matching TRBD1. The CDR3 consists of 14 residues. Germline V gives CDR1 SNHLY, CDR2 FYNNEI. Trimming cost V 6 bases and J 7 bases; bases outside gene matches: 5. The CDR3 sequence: CASRERTGGEKLFF. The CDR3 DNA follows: TGTGCCAGCAGGGAGAGGACAGGGGGTGAAAAACTGTTTTTT.

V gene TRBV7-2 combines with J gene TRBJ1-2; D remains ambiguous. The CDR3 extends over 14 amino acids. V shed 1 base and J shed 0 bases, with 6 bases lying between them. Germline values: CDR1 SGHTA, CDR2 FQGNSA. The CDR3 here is CASSLGAANYGYTF. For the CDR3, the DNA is TGTGCCAGCAGCTTAGGCGCAGCTAACTATGGCTACACCTTC.

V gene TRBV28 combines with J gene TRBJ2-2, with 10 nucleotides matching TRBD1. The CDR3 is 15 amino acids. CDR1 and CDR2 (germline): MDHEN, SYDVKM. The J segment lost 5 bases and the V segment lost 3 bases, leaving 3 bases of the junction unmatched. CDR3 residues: CASSLPGQGTGELFF. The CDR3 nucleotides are TGTGCCAGCAGTTTGCCGGGACAGGGGACCGGGGAGCTGTTTTTT.

Here the CDR3 DNA reads TGTGCCAGCAGTTTAGGTGGGGAGGGGTACAATGAGCAGTTCTTC. It is translated as CASSLGGEGYNEQFF. The chain uses TRBV27 and TRBJ2-1, with 7 bases that match TRBD2. CDR3 length equals 15 residues. Per germline, CDR1 MNHEY and CDR2 SMNVEV (reference sequence). V shed 2 bases and J 4 bases; nucleotides not matched to a gene: 5.

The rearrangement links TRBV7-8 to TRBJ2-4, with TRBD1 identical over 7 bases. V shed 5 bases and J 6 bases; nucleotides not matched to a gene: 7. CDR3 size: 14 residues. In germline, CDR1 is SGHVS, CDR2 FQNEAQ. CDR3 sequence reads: CASSIRQGSNIQYF. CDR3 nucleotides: TGTGCCAGCAGCATCCGACAGGGCTCAAACATTCAGTACTTC.

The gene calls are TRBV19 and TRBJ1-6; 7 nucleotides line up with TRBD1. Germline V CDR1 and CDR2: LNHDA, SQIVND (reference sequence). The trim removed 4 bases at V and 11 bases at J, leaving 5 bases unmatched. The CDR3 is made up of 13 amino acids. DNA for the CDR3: TGTGCCAGTAGTACAGACAGGGCGGCACCCCTCCACTTT. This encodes CASSTDRAAPLHF.

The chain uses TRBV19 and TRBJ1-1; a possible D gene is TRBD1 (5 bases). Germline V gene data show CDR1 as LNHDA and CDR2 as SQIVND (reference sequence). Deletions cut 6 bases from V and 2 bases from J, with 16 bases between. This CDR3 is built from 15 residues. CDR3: CASSGLDISNTEAFF. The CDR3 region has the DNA TGTGCCAGTAGCGGCTTGGACATCTCCAACACTGAAGCTTTCTTT.

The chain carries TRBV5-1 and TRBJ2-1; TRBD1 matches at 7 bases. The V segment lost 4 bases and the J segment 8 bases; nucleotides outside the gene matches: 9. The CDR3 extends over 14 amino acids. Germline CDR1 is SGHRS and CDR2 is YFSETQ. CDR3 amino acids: CASSETTGWDEQFF. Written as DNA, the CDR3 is TGCGCCAGCAGCGAAACGACAGGGTGGGATGAGCAGTTCTTC. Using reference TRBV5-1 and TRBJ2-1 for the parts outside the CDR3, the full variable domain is KAGVTQTPRYLIKTRGQQVTLSCSPISGHRSVSWYQQTPGQGLQFLFEYFSETQRNKGNFPGRFSGRQFSNSRSEMNVSTLELGDSALYLCASSETTGWDEQFFGPGTRLTVL.

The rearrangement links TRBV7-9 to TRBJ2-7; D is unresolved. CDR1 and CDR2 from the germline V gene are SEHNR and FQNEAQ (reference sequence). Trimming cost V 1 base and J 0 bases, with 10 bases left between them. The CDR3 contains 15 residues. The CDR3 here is CASSLESGSSYEQYF. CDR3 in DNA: TGTGCCAGCAGCTTAGAATCGGGCAGCTCCTACGAGCAGTACTTC.

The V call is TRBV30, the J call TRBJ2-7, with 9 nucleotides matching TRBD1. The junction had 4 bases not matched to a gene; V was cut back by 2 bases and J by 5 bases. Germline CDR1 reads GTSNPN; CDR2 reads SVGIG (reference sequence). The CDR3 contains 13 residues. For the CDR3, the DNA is TGTGCCTGGAGTAGTACAGGGGGCAACGAGCAGTACTTC. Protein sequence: CAWSSTGGNEQYF.

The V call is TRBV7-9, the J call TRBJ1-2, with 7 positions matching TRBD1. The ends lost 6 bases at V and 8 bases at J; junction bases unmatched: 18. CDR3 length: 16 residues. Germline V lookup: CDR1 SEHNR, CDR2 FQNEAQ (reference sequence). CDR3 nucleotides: TGTGCCAGCAGTATCCCAAGCCCACAGGGGCGTTACGGCTACACCTTC. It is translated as CASSIPSPQGRYGYTF.

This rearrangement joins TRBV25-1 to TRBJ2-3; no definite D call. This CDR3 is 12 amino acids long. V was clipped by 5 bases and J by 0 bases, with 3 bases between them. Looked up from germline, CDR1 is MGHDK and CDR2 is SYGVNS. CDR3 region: CASSPSTDTQYF. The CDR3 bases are TGTGCCAGCAGTCCTAGCACAGATACGCAGTATTTT.

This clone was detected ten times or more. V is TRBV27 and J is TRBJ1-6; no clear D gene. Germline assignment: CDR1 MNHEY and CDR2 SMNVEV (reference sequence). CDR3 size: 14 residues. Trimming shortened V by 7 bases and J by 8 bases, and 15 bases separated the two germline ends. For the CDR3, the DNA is TGTGCCAGCATGCACGGGGTAAAGGATTCACCCCTCCACTTT. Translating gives CASMHGVKDSPLHF.

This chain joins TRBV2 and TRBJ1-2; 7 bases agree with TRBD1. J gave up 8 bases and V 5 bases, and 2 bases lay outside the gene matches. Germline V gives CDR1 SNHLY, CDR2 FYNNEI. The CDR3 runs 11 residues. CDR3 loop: CASSYRGGYTF. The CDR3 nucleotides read TGTGCCAGCAGTTACAGGGGCGGCTACACCTTC. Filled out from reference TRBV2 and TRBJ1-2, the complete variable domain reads EPEVTQTPSHQVTQMGQEVILRCVPISNHLYFYWYRQILGQKVEFLVSFYNNEISEKSEIFDDQFSVERPDGSNFTLKIRSTKLEDSAMYFCASSYRGGYTFGSGTRLTVV.

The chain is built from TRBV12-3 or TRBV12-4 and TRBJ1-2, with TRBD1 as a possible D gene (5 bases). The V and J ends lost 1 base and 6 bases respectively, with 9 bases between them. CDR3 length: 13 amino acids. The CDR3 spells CASSLGPQDGYTF. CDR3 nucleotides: TGTGCCAGCAGTTTAGGACCACAGGATGGCTACACCTTC.

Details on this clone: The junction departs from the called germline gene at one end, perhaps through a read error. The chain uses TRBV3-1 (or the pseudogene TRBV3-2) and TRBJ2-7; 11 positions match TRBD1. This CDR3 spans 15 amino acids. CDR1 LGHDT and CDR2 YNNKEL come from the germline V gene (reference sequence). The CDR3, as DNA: TGTGCCAGCAGGCAAGGAGGACAGGGGGCGCGGGAGCAGTACTTC. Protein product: CASRQGGQGAREQYF.

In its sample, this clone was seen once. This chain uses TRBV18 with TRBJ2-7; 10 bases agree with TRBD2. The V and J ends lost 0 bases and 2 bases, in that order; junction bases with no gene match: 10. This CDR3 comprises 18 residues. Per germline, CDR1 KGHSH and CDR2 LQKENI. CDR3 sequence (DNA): TGTGCCAGCTCACCACCGGGAGCCGAGCGGGAGGGCCCCTACGAGCAGTACTTC. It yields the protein CASSPPGAEREGPYEQYF.

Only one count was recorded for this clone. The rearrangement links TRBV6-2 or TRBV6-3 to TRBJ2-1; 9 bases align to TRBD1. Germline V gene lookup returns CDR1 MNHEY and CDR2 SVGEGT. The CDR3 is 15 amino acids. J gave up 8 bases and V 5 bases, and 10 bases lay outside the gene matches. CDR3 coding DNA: TGTGCCAGCAGTGACACAGGGGGCGATTGGGATGAGCAGTTCTTC. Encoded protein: CASSDTGGDWDEQFF.

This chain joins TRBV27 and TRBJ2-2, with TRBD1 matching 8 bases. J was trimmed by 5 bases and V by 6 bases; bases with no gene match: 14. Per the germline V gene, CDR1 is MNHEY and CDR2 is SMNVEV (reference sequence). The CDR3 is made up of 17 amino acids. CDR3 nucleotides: TGTGCCAGCAGCGACTTATCTGGACAGGGAAAGACCGGGGAGCTGTTTTTT. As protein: CASSDLSGQGKTGELFF.

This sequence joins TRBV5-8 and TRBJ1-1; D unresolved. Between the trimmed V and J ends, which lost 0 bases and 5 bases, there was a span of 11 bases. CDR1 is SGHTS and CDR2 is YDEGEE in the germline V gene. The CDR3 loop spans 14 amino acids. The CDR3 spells CASSLVGSRTEAFF. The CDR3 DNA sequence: TGTGCCAGCAGCTTGGTCGGGAGCAGAACTGAAGCTTTCTTT.

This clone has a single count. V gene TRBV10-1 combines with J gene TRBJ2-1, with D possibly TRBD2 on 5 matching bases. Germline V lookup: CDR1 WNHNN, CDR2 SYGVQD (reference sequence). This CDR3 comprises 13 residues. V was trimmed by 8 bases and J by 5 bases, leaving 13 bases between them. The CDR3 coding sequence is TGCGCCAGCCAGGACCCGGGGAACAATGAGCAGTTCTTC. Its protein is CASQDPGNNEQFF.

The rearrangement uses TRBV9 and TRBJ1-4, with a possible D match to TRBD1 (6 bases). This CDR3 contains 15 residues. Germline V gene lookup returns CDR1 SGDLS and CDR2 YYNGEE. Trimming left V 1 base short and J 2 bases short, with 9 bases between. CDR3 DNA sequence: TGTGCCAGCAGCGTAACAGGGTACACTAATGAAAAACTGTTTTTT. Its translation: CASSVTGYTNEKLFF.

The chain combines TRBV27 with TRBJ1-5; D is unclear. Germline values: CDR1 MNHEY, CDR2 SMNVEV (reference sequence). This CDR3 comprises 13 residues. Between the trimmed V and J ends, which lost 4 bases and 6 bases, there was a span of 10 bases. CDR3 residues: CASSYSFLQPQHF. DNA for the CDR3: TGTGCCAGCAGTTACAGTTTCCTTCAGCCCCAGCATTTT.

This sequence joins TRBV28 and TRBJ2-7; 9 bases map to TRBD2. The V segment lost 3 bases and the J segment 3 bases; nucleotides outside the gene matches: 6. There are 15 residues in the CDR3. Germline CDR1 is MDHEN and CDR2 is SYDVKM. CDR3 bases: TGTGCCAGCAGTTTTTCAGCGGGAGGAGACTACGAGCAGTACTTC. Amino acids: CASSFSAGGDYEQYF.

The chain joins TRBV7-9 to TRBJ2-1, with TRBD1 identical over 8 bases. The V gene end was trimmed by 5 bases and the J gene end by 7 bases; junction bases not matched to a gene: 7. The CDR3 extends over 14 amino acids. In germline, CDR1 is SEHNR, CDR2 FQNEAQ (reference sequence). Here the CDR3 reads CASSPTTGGNEQFF. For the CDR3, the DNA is TGTGCCAGCAGCCCTACCACAGGGGGGAATGAGCAGTTCTTC.

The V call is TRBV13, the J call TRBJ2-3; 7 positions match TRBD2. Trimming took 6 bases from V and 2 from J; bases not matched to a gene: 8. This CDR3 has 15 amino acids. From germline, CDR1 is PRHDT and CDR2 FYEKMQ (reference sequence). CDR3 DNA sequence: TGTGCCAGCAGTTATCGAGCGGGGAACACAGATACGCAGTATTTT. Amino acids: CASSYRAGNTDTQYF.

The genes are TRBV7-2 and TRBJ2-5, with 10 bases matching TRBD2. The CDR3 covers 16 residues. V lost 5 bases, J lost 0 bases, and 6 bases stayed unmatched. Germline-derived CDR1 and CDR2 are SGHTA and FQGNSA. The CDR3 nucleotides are TGTGCCAGCAGCACGGGACTAGCGCGGTACCAAGAGACCCAGTACTTC. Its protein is CASSTGLARYQETQYF. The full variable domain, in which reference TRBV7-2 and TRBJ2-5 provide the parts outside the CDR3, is GAGVSQSPSNKVTEKGKDVELRCDPISGHTALYWYRQSLGQGLEFLIYFQGNSAPDKSGLPSDRFSAERTGGSVSTLTIQRTQQEDSAVYLCASSTGLARYQETQYFGPGTRLLVL.

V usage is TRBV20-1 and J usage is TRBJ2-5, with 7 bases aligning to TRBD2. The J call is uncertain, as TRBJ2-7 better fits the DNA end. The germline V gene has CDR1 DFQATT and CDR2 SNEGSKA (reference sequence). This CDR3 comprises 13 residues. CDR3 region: CSASQRGTYEQYF. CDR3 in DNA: TGCAGTGCTAGTCAGCGGGGAACCTACGAGCAGTACTTC.

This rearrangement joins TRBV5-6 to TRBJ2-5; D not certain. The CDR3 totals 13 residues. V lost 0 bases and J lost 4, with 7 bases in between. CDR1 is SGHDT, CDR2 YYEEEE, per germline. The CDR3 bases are TGTGCCAGCAGCTTGGAACTGGGAGAGACCCAGTACTTC. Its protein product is CASSLELGETQYF. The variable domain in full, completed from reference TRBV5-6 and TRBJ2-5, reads DAGVTQSPTHLIKTRGQQVTLRCSPKSGHDTVSWYQQALGQGPQFIFQYYEEEERQRGNFPDRFSGHQFPNYSSELNVNALLLGDSALYLCASSLELGETQYFGPGTRLLVL.